Each of the 20 T cell receptor beta chains below was sequenced from the same sample in a study of read filtering for tumor transcriptome and immune sequencing. From about 0.4 ug of RNA, a library with molecular barcoded alpha/delta and beta/gamma adaptors was made. In TCRdb, the reads were re-called with MiXCR into one record per CDR3 protein. The table records around 38,000 distinct CDR3 sequences, around 13% of them present only once. Material: a population of CD138-negative cells sorted from bone marrow. The receptors shown here come from a donor aged 40 or over with multiple myeloma.

The table lists this clonotype with a few counts. This may arise from a read error, as a much more abundant clone is one base away. The CDR3 is CASSLTGTVGEKRFF. In nucleotides, the CDR3 is TGTGCCAGCAGCCTTACCGGGACAGTAGGTGAAAAACGGTTTTTT. The chain carries TRBV5-6 and TRBJ1-4, with 7 bases matching TRBD1. The CDR3 totals 15 residues. Germline V gene data show CDR1 as SGHDT and CDR2 as YYEEEE.

This clonotype was observed at least ten times. This chain joins TRBV28 and TRBJ1-1; D perhaps matches TRBD1 (6 bases). The CDR3 spans 15 residues. Deletions cut 3 bases from V and 5 bases from J, with 16 bases between. CDR1 is MDHEN, CDR2 SYDVKM, per germline. In nucleotides, the CDR3 is TGTGCCAGCAGTTTGTTCGACAGGATGGGGACTGAAGCTTTCTTT. Its translation: CASSLFDRMGTEAFF.

This clonotype occurred many times. The chain recombines TRBV4-1 with TRBJ2-2; tentatively, D is TRBD1 or TRBD2 (7 bases each). Between the trimmed V and J ends, which lost 0 bases and 4 bases, there was a span of 21 bases. The CDR3 sequence is 19 residues long. Germline V CDR1 and CDR2: MGHRA, YSYEKL. The CDR3 loop reads CASSQEEGLAAGGTGELFF. CDR3 sequence (DNA): TGCGCCAGCAGCCAAGAGGAGGGCCTAGCGGCAGGGGGCACCGGGGAGCTGTTTTTT.

This clonotype was picked up a small number of times. This may be a read error: a much more frequent sequence differs by one nucleotide. The rearrangement links TRBV29-1 to TRBJ2-1; 11 bases match TRBD1. The CDR3 consists of 14 residues. Germline-derived CDR1 and CDR2 are SQVTM and ANQGSEA. CDR3 amino acids: CGSLDRGPFNEQFF. The CDR3 DNA reads as TGCGGCTCCTTGGACAGGGGGCCTTTCAATGAGCAGTTCTTC.

This clonotype was recorded many times. V and J are TRBV7-8 and TRBJ2-4; 9 bases match TRBD2. Germline V gene lookup returns CDR1 SGHVS and CDR2 FQNEAQ. The J segment lost 13 bases and the V segment lost 4 bases, leaving 8 bases of the junction unmatched. This CDR3 is 13 amino acids long. The CDR3: CASSSTGLAKQYF. CDR3 DNA: TGTGCCAGCAGCTCTACGGGACTAGCTAAACAGTACTTC.

Many counts were recorded for this clonotype. The V gene is TRBV11-2, the J gene TRBJ2-7, with 8 bases that match TRBD2. The V and J ends lost 5 bases and 5 bases, in that order; junction bases with no gene match: 11. The CDR3 consists of 15 residues. Germline CDR1 reads SGHAT; CDR2 reads FQNNGV. The CDR3 protein is CASSPGRAGGDEQYF. CDR3 coding DNA: TGTGCCAGCAGCCCTGGACGGGCGGGAGGAGACGAGCAGTACTTC.

At least ten counts were recorded for this clonotype. The chain recombines TRBV20-1 with TRBJ2-1; TRBD2 matches 8 bases. Germline CDR1 DFQATT, CDR2 SNEGSKA (reference sequence). The CDR3 is 14 residues long. Germline trimming cut 3 bases from V and 8 bases from J; bases unmatched to any gene: 9. CDR3 in amino acids: CSARQREHLDEQFF. The CDR3 region has the DNA TGCAGTGCTAGGCAGCGGGAGCACTTGGATGAGCAGTTCTTC.

This clonotype was seen repeatedly, ten times or more. The chain has TRBV20-1 and TRBJ2-7, with 7 bases that match TRBD2. CDR1 and CDR2 (germline): DFQATT, SNEGSKA (reference sequence). J gave up 0 bases and V 0 bases, and 8 bases lay outside the gene matches. This CDR3 is built from 16 residues. CDR3 nucleotide sequence: TGCAGTGCTAGAGAGATAAGGCTAGCGGCCTCCTACGAGCAGTACTTC. Amino acids: CSAREIRLAASYEQYF.

The J gene is TRBJ2-3, the V gene TRBV20-1; possibly TRBD2 for D (5 bases). The CDR3 has 14 amino acids. V lost 4 bases and J 2 bases, leaving 13 bases between the germline ends. Germline CDR1 reads DFQATT; CDR2 reads SNEGSKA (reference sequence). CDR3 protein: CSAKGLADTDTQYF. The CDR3 nucleotides read TGCAGTGCTAAAGGGCTAGCAGACACAGATACGCAGTATTTT.

The sample holds many counts of this clonotype. This chain uses TRBV12-3 or TRBV12-4 with TRBJ1-5, with D possibly being TRBD1 (6 bases). CDR3 length: 15 amino acids. The V gene lost 6 bases and the J gene lost 2 bases, with 14 bases spanning the gap. The CDR3 DNA sequence: TGTGCCAGCAGCGAAAGGGGGATTGGCAATCAGCCCCAGCATTTT. Translation: CASSERGIGNQPQHF.

This clonotype occurred many times. The chain joins TRBV5-1 to TRBJ2-1; TRBD2 matches at 11 bases. This CDR3 is 19 amino acids long. V shed 2 bases, J shed 7 bases, and the junction held 17 bases outside the gene matches. Germline V lookup: CDR1 SGHRS, CDR2 YFSETQ. CDR3 nucleotide sequence: TGCGCCAGCAGCTTCAGACAGGGCAGCTTAGCGGGAGGGCGGAATGAGCAGTTCTTC. It codes for CASSFRQGSLAGGRNEQFF.

In its sample, this clonotype was seen many times. A read error may produce the germline difference seen at one junction end. This chain uses TRBV2 with TRBJ2-4; the D is unclear. CDR1 is SNHLY and CDR2 is FYNNEI in the germline V gene. CDR3 size: 12 residues. This chain's CDR3 is CASSQAQNIQYF. For the CDR3, the DNA is TGTGCCAGCAGTCAAGCCCAAAACATTCAGTACTTC.

The CDR3 loop reads CSVEPGTSGKKETQYF. CDR3 in DNA: TGCAGCGTCGAGCCCGGGACTAGCGGGAAAAAAGAGACCCAGTACTTC. The chain uses TRBV29-1 and TRBJ2-5; TRBD2 matches 13 bases. CDR3 length: 16 amino acids. J lost 3 bases, V lost 6 bases, and 10 bases had no gene match. Germline lookup yields CDR1 SQVTM and CDR2 ANQGSEA. Based on the CDR3 plus reference TRBV29-1 and TRBJ2-5, the full variable domain is SAVISQKPSRDICQRGTSLTIQCQVDSQVTMMFWYRQQPGQSLTLIATANQGSEATYESGFVIDKFPISRPNLTFSTLTVSNMSPEDSSIYLCSVEPGTSGKKETQYFGPGTRLLVL.

This clonotype was seen only a few times. Given a far larger clone just one base away, this is likely a sequencing read error. This CDR3 is CASSPAGRGNERYF. CDR3 nucleotides: TGTGCCAGCAGTCCCGCAGGGAGGGGAAACGAGCGGTACTTC. The chain combines TRBV6-1 with TRBJ2-7; TRBD2 agrees at 7 bases. This CDR3 region has 14 residues. CDR1 is MNHNS, CDR2 SASEGT, per germline.

In its sample, this clonotype was seen many times. The CDR3 region is CASSLDGRGSAGYTF. The CDR3 bases are TGCGCCAGCAGCTTGGATGGCAGGGGGTCAGCGGGCTACACCTTC. This rearrangement joins TRBV5-1 to TRBJ1-2, with 7 bases aligning to TRBD1. CDR1 is SGHRS, CDR2 YFSETQ, per germline. J gave up 8 bases and V 0 bases, and 10 bases lay outside the gene matches. The CDR3 loop spans 15 amino acids.

This clonotype was found once. This may stem from a read error, because a much larger clone lies one nucleotide away. J is TRBJ2-7 and V is TRBV28; D is ambiguous. CDR1 is MDHEN, CDR2 SYDVKM, per germline. The CDR3 spans 12 residues. CDR3 protein: CASWQERNERYF. The CDR3 region has the DNA TGTGCCAGCTGGCAGGAAAGAAACGAGCGGTACTTC.

This clonotype was seen many times. The V and J genes are TRBV23-1 and TRBJ2-3, with a tentative D call TRBD1 (5 bases). TRBV23-1 is marked as an open reading frame, function uncertain. This CDR3 comprises 19 residues. V was trimmed by 4 bases and J by 2 bases, leaving 25 bases between them. The CDR3 is CASSLQGSTNPPDTDTQYF. The CDR3 nucleotides are TGCGCCAGCAGTCTGCAGGGCTCTACCAATCCCCCTGACACAGATACGCAGTATTTT.

For this clonotype: This may come from a read error, since a much larger clone is one base off. This CDR3 fails to terminate in the conserved phenylalanine or tryptophan, so it likely reflects a read error. The chain couples TRBV29-1 to TRBJ2-5, with unresolved D. Germline CDR1 and CDR2: SQVTM and ANQGSEA. CDR3 size: 11 residues. Trimming removed 4 bases from V and 5 bases from J, with 8 bases in between. The CDR3 region is CSVGEGETQYL. In nucleotides, the CDR3 is TGCAGCGTTGGAGAAGGGGAGACCCAGTACCTC.

This clonotype was counted a few times. The rearrangement joins TRBV2 to TRBJ2-7, with unresolved D. V was shortened by 7 bases and J by 3 bases, with 7 bases between the two germline ends. This CDR3 is built from 11 residues. Germline V gene data show CDR1 as SNHLY and CDR2 as FYNNEI. CDR3 DNA: TGTGCCAGCACCCGGAGCTACGAGCAGTACTTC. Encoded protein: CASTRSYEQYF.

This clonotype was seen at least ten times. J is TRBJ2-6 and V is TRBV24-1; D unclear. The germline gives CDR1 KGHDR, CDR2 SFDVKD. This CDR3 is built from 15 residues. Between the trimmed V and J ends, which lost 3 bases and 3 bases, there was a span of 8 bases. The CDR3 region is CATSDRRLGANVLTF. For the CDR3, the DNA is TGTGCCACCAGTGATCGTCGACTTGGGGCCAACGTCCTGACTTTC.